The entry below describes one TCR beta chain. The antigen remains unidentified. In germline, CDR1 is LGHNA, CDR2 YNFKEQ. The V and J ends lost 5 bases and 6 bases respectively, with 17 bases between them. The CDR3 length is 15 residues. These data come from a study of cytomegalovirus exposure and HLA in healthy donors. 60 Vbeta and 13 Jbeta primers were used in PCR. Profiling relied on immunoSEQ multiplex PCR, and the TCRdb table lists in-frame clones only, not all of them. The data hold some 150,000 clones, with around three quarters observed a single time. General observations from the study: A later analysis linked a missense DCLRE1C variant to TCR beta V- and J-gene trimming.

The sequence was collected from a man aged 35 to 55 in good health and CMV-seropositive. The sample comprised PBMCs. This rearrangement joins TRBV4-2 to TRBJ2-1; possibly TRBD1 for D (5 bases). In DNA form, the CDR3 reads TGTGCCAGCAGCAAGTACTGGGGCTTGGGCAATGAGCAGTTCTTC. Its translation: CASSKYWGLGNEQFF.